This TCR beta chain was documented in a study of blood T cells in healthy people across ages. Every sample yielded at least 6 million isolated PBMCs. A J-beta primer mix and a sample-barcoded 5' primer were used in a second PCR of roughly 6 to 12 cycles. TCRdb recomputed calls from the 5' RACE reads with MiXCR, one row per CDR3 protein. Seen here are roughly 800,000 distinct CDR3 sequences, 35% to 40% observed once, and the top ten hold 10% to 15%. The clonotype originates from a man younger than 35 in good health. Material for sequencing was blood.

CDR3 loop: CATPNQTSGSTDEQFF. The CDR3, as DNA: TGTGCCACCCCAAACCAGACTAGCGGGAGTACGGATGAGCAGTTCTTC. V and J are TRBV10-3 and TRBJ2-1; 12 nucleotides agree with TRBD2. In germline, CDR1 is ENHRY, CDR2 SYGVKD. This CDR3 is 16 amino acids long. The J segment lost 8 bases and the V segment lost 10 bases, leaving 15 bases of the junction unmatched.